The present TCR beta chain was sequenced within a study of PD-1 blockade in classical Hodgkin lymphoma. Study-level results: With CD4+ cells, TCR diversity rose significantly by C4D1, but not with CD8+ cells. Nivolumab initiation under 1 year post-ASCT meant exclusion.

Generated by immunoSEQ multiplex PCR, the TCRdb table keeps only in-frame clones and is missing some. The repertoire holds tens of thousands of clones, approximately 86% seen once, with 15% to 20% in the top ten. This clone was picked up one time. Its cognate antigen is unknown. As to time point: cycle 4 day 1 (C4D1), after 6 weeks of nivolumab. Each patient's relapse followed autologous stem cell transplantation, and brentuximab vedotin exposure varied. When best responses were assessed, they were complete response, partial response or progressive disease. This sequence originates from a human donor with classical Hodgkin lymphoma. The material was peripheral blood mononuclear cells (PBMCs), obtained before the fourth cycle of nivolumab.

CDR3 sequence reads: CASSRQGVGDTGELFF. The CDR3 region has the DNA TGCGCCAGCAGTCGGCAGGGGGTTGGGGACACCGGGGAGCTGTTTTTT. The V and J genes are TRBV5-1 and TRBJ2-2; 7 bases are shared with TRBD1. The CDR3 extends over 16 amino acids. Germline assignment: CDR1 SGHRS and CDR2 YFSETQ. Unmatched junction bases numbered 10, after V lost 5 bases and J lost 3 bases.